The 20 T cell receptor beta chains reported below all come from one sample, sequenced in a study of cytomegalovirus exposure and HLA in healthy donors. The PCR had 60 Vbeta and 13 Jbeta primers. Generated by immunoSEQ multiplex PCR, the TCRdb table keeps only in-frame clones and is missing some. The data show over 80,000 clones, about four fifths seen once. Sequencing was done on a sample of PBMCs. The receptors here all came from a woman in her sixties or seventies in good health and CMV-seropositive.

This clone has just a few counts. The rearrangement links TRBV9 to TRBJ2-7, with 8 bases lining up with TRBD2. Germline V gene sequence: CDR1 SGDLS, CDR2 YYNGEE. Unmatched junction bases numbered 9, after V lost 3 bases and J lost 4 bases. This CDR3 is 15 amino acids long. CDR3 bases: TGTGCCAGCAGCGAGGGGGTAGCGGGAACGTACGAGCAGTACTTC. Encoded protein: CASSEGVAGTYEQYF.

This clone occurred once. The chain joins TRBV11-2 to TRBJ2-7; a weak D match, TRBD2 (7 bases). The V end lost 1 base, the J end lost 5 bases, and 18 bases lay between the germline ends. This CDR3 spans 16 amino acids. Germline V lookup: CDR1 SGHAT, CDR2 FQNNGV. CDR3 bases: TGTGCCAGCAGCTTAGGGTTAGGGGGGGCCGGGGACGAGCAGTACTTC. This encodes CASSLGLGGAGDEQYF.

This rearrangement joins TRBV30 to TRBJ1-1; D remains ambiguous. This CDR3 is built from 10 residues. Germline CDR1 reads GTSNPN; CDR2 reads SVGIG (reference sequence). Trimming removed 7 bases at V and 11 bases at J, with 14 bases between. The DNA of the CDR3 is TGTGCCTTAGCCGACTCCGGGGCTTTCTTT. It codes for CALADSGAFF.

This clone was found once. The rearrangement links TRBV28 to TRBJ1-2, with a possible D match to TRBD1 (6 bases). Trimming pared 5 bases from V and 4 bases from J, leaving 17 bases between. The CDR3 extends over 15 amino acids. CDR1 and CDR2 (germline): MDHEN, SYDVKM. The CDR3 DNA sequence: TGTGCCAGCAGTCTCGGGGGGGGCGGGCGCTATGGCTACACCTTC. Translated, it gives CASSLGGGGRYGYTF.

In this sample, this clone turned up once. The rearrangement uses TRBV5-6 and TRBJ2-7; TRBD1 is a possible D gene (8 bases). CDR1 and CDR2 (germline): SGHDT, YYEEEE. The length of the CDR3 is 16 residues. Trimming stripped 4 bases from V and 6 bases from J, with 23 bases between. The CDR3 spells CASSTDRGWGGGEQYF. Written as DNA, the CDR3 is TGTGCCAGCAGCACTGACAGGGGATGGGGAGGGGGCGAGCAGTACTTC.

The V gene is TRBV9, the J gene TRBJ2-7, with D possibly matching TRBD2 (6 bases). CDR3 length equals 15 residues. Trimming pared 0 bases from V and 2 bases from J, leaving 12 bases between. Germline CDR1 reads SGDLS; CDR2 reads YYNGEE. CDR3 DNA sequence: TGTGCCAGCAGCGTAGAGGGCGGGGAGACCTACGAGCAGTACTTC. It encodes CASSVEGGETYEQYF.

V and J are TRBV5-1 and TRBJ2-7; 7 bases align to TRBD2. This CDR3 is built from 14 residues. V shed 1 base and J 2 bases; nucleotides not matched to a gene: 3. The germline CDR1 and CDR2 sequences are SGHRS and YFSETQ. The CDR3 loop is CASSLMAGAYEQYF. The CDR3 DNA reads TGCGCCAGCAGCTTGATGGCGGGGGCCTACGAGCAGTACTTC.

The gene calls are TRBV9 and TRBJ2-2, with 8 bases identical to TRBD1. Germline values: CDR1 SGDLS, CDR2 YYNGEE. This CDR3 comprises 16 residues. V trimming: 0 bases; J trimming: 5 bases; junction bases outside the gene matches: 6. CDR3 residues: CASSVGAGGATGELFF. The CDR3 DNA reads as TGTGCCAGCAGCGTAGGGGCAGGGGGCGCGACCGGGGAGCTGTTTTTT.

This chain links TRBV6-5 with TRBJ2-3; tentatively, D is TRBD1 (6 bases). The CDR3 length is 15 residues. Germline V gene data show CDR1 as MNHEY and CDR2 as SVGAGI. V was shortened by 2 bases and J by 2 bases, with 11 bases between the two germline ends. The CDR3 reads CASSYGDTITDTQYF. The CDR3 nucleotides read TGTGCCAGCAGTTACGGGGACACAATCACAGATACGCAGTATTTT.

This clone was counted between two and nine times. The chain joins TRBV29-1 to TRBJ2-2; 8 nucleotides match TRBD2. Germline CDR1 reads SQVTM; CDR2 reads ANQGSEA. The CDR3 extends over 14 amino acids. The CDR3 DNA sequence: TGCAGTGTATCCGGGACTAGTTTCCCCGGGGAGCTGTTTTTT. Translated: CSVSGTSFPGELFF.

The rearrangement joins TRBV28 to TRBJ2-7, with 9 bases fitting TRBD1. The CDR3 extends over 15 amino acids. V lost 4 bases, J lost 9 bases, and 13 bases stayed unmatched. Germline CDR1 is MDHEN and CDR2 is SYDVKM. CDR3 sequence: CASSCTGTGCWGQYF. The DNA of the CDR3 is TGTGCCAGCAGTTGTACCGGGACAGGGTGTTGGGGGCAGTACTTC. Full variable domain (rest looked up from reference TRBV28 and TRBJ2-7): DVKVTQSSRYLVKRTGEKVFLECVQDMDHENMFWYRQDPGLGLRLIYFSYDVKMKEKGDIPEGYSVSREKKERFSLILESASTNQTSMYLCASSCTGTGCWGQYFGPGTRLTVT.

The V and J genes are TRBV19 and TRBJ2-1; tentatively, D is TRBD2 (5 bases). V was clipped by 5 bases and J by 3 bases, with 11 bases between them. Germline loops: CDR1 LNHDA, CDR2 SQIVND (reference sequence). This CDR3 is 14 amino acids long. This CDR3 is CASSFIGDYNEQFF. CDR3 coding DNA: TGTGCCAGTAGTTTCATCGGGGACTACAATGAGCAGTTCTTC.

This chain uses TRBV6-5 with TRBJ2-1; D is ambiguous. Germline CDR1 MNHEY, CDR2 SVGAGI. The CDR3 consists of 12 residues. V gave up 3 bases and J gave up 8 bases, with 8 bases separating them. CDR3 in amino acids: CASSYMGDEQFF. CDR3 sequence (DNA): TGTGCCAGCAGTTATATGGGCGATGAGCAGTTCTTC.

V and J are TRBV28 and TRBJ2-1; no clear D. Germline values: CDR1 MDHEN, CDR2 SYDVKM. The CDR3 extends over 13 amino acids. V gave up 6 bases and J gave up 9 bases, with 15 bases separating them. The CDR3 spells CASRPSGVPEQFF. The CDR3 region has the DNA TGTGCCAGCAGGCCCTCTGGAGTTCCTGAGCAGTTCTTC. Variable domain in full (rest from reference TRBV28 and TRBJ2-1): DVKVTQSSRYLVKRTGEKVFLECVQDMDHENMFWYRQDPGLGLRLIYFSYDVKMKEKGDIPEGYSVSREKKERFSLILESASTNQTSMYLCASRPSGVPEQFFGPGTRLTVL.

A few counts support this clone. The V and J genes are TRBV11-2 and TRBJ1-1, with 8 bases identical to TRBD1. The length of the CDR3 is 14 residues. V lost 5 bases and J lost 1; bases outside the gene matches: 3. Germline V CDR1 and CDR2: SGHAT, FQNNGV. CDR3 residues: CASSGDRRNTEAFF. The CDR3 DNA is TGTGCCAGCAGCGGGGACAGGAGGAACACTGAAGCTTTCTTT.

The V call is TRBV2, the J call TRBJ1-5; D not resolved. There are 12 residues in the CDR3. The germline V gene has CDR1 SNHLY and CDR2 FYNNEI. V lost 5 bases, J lost 10 bases, and 12 bases lay in between. CDR3 protein: CASSRGQKPQHF. DNA of the CDR3: TGTGCCAGCAGTCGGGGTCAGAAACCCCAGCATTTT.

This clone has only one observation. This chain links TRBV29-1 with TRBJ1-6; tentative D call: TRBD1 (5 bases). The V end was cut by 2 bases, the J end by 7 bases, with 9 bases between. This CDR3 has 13 amino acids. Germline V gene sequence: CDR1 SQVTM, CDR2 ANQGSEA. The CDR3 DNA reads as TGCAGCGTTGAAACGGACATAAATTCACCCCTCCACTTT. It translates to CSVETDINSPLHF.

Written as DNA, the CDR3 is TGTGCCAGCAGCTTAGCTCGGGACAGGGATTCACCCCTCCACTTT. It translates to CASSLARDRDSPLHF. The chain has TRBV7-9 and TRBJ1-6, with TRBD1 identical over 9 bases. Germline V gene lookup returns CDR1 SEHNR and CDR2 FQNEAQ (reference sequence). CDR3 size: 15 residues. V was pared by 0 bases and J by 8 bases, with 2 bases of the junction left unmatched.

This clone was picked up a small number of times. The chain combines TRBV5-1 with TRBJ2-5, with 7 bases that match TRBD1. Germline V gene data show CDR1 as SGHRS and CDR2 as YFSETQ. Losses at the gene ends were 2 bases for V and 1 base for J; bases not matched to a gene: 14. The CDR3 loop spans 18 amino acids. CDR3 sequence (DNA): TGCGCCAGCAGCTTCCTTTCGACAGGGTCGTTTCGCCAAGAGACCCAGTACTTC. Translated, it gives CASSFLSTGSFRQETQYF. Variable domain in full (rest from reference TRBV5-1 and TRBJ2-5): KAGVTQTPRYLIKTRGQQVTLSCSPISGHRSVSWYQQTPGQGLQFLFEYFSETQRNKGNFPGRFSGRQFSNSRSEMNVSTLELGDSALYLCASSFLSTGSFRQETQYFGPGTRLLVL.

The chain uses TRBV7-9 and TRBJ1-2; no clear D. This CDR3 comprises 15 residues. Trimming shortened V by 5 bases and J by 3 bases, and 16 bases separated the two germline ends. Per the germline V gene, CDR1 is SEHNR and CDR2 is FQNEAQ (reference sequence). CDR3 region: CASSTSLEKDYGYTF. The DNA of the CDR3 is TGTGCCAGCAGCACTAGCTTAGAGAAAGACTATGGCTACACCTTC.